This T cell receptor beta chain was found in a study of T cells after yellow fever vaccination. At the level of the study: SMART-Seq v4 Ultra Low Input prepared libraries from low-cell fractions.

This clonotype occurred a few times. The target antigen is unknown. In TCRdb, the 5' RACE reads were re-called with MiXCR into one record per CDR3 protein. The data show around 340,000 distinct CDR3 sequences, with roughly 9.4% seen just once and approximately 19% held by the top ten. Study outcomes and limitations: CD4 and CD8 compartments shared a small share of clonotypes. Contaminating bulk clonotypes could be abundant in FACS-sorted repertoires.

The TCR sequence derives from a man in his late teens or twenties who received the YFV17D yellow fever vaccine. The material was PBMCs, obtained on the day of the first yellow fever vaccination.

CDR3 in amino acids: CATSDFLRGPQPQHF. CDR3 coding DNA: TGTGCCACCAGTGATTTCCTCCGGGGACCTCAGCCCCAGCATTTT. The chain links TRBV24-1 to TRBJ1-5; TRBD1 might be the D (5 bases). V shed 1 base and J shed 6 bases, with 12 bases lying between them. Germline V gene data show CDR1 as KGHDR and CDR2 as SFDVKD. The CDR3 extends over 15 amino acids.